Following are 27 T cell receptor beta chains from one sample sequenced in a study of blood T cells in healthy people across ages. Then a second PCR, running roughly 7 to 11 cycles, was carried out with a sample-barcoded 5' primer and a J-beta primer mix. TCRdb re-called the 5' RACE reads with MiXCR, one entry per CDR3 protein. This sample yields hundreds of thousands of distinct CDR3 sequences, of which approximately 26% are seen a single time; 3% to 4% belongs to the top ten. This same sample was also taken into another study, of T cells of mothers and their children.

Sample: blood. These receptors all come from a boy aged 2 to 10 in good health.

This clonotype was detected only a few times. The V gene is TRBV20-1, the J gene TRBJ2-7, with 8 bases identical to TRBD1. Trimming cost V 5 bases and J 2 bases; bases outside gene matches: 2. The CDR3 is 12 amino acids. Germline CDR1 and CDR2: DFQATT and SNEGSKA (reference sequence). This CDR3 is CSAWTGTYEQYF. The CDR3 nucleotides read TGCAGTGCTTGGACAGGGACCTACGAGCAGTACTTC.

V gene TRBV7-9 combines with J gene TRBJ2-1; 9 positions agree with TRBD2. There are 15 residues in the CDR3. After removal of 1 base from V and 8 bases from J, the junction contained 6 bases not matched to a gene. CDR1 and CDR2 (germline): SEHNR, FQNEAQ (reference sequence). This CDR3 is CASSLEAGGPDEQFF. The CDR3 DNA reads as TGTGCCAGCAGCTTAGAGGCGGGGGGGCCCGATGAGCAGTTCTTC. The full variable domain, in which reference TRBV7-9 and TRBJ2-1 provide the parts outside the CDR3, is DTGVSQNPRHKITKRGQNVTFRCDPISEHNRLYWYRQTLGQGPEFLTYFQNEAQLEKSRLLSDRFSAERPKGSFSTLEIQRTEQGDSAMYLCASSLEAGGPDEQFFGPGTRLTVL.

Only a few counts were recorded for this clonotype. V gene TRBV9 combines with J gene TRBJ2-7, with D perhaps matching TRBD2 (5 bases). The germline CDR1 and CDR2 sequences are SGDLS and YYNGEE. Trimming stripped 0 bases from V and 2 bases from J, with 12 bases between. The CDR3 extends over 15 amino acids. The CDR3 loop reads CASSVEGRATYEQYF. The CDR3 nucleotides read TGTGCCAGCAGCGTAGAAGGGCGGGCGACCTACGAGCAGTACTTC.

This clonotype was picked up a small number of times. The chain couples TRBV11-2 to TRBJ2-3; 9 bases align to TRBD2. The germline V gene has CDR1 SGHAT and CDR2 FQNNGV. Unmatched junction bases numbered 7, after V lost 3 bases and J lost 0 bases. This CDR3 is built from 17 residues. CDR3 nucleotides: TGTGCCAGCAGCTTCAAGACTAGCGGTAGTAGCACAGATACGCAGTATTTT. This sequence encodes CASSFKTSGSSTDTQYF.

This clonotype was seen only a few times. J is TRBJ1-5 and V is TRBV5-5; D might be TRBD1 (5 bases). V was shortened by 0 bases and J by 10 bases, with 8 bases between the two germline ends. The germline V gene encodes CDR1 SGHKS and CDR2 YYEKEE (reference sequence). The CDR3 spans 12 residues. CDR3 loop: CASSLATGPQHF. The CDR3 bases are TGTGCCAGCAGCTTGGCCACAGGACCCCAGCATTTT.

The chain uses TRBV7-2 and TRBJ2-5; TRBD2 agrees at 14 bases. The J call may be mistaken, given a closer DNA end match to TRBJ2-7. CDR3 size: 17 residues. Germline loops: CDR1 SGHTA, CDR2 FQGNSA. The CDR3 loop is CASSRGTSGRATYEQYF. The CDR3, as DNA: TGTGCCAGCAGCCGCGGGACTAGCGGGAGAGCCACCTACGAGCAGTACTTC.

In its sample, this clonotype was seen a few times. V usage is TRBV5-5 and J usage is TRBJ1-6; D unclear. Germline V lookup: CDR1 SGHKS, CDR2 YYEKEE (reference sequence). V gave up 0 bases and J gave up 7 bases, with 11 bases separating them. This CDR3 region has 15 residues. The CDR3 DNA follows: TGTGCCAGCAGCTTGGATCAAGGTCGGAATTCACCCCTCCACTTT. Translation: CASSLDQGRNSPLHF.

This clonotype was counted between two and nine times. The CDR3 sequence is CASSPQGNLRGELFF. The CDR3 DNA reads TGTGCCAGCTCACCCCAGGGGAACCTGAGAGGGGAGCTGTTTTTT. The chain employs TRBV18 and TRBJ2-2; D is possibly TRBD1 (6 bases). In germline, CDR1 is KGHSH, CDR2 LQKENI. The CDR3 sequence is 15 residues long. The V and J ends lost 3 bases and 8 bases respectively, with 16 bases between them.

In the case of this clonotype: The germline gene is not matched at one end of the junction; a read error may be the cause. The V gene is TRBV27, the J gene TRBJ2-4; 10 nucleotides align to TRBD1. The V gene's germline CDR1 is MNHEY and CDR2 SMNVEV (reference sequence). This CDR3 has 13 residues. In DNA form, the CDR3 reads TGTGTCAGCAGTCGACAGGGGGCAAACATTCAGTACTTC. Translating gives CVSSRQGANIQYF.

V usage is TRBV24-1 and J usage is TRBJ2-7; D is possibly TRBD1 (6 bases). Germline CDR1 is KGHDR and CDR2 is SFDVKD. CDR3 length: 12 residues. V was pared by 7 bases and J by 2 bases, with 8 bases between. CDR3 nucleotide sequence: TGTGCCACCAGGGACAGCGCCTACGAGCAGTACTTC. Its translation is CATRDSAYEQYF.

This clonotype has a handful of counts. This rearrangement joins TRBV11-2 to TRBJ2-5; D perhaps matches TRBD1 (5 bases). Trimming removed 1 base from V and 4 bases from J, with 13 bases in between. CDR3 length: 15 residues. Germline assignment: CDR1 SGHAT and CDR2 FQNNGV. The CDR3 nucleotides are TGTGCCAGCAGCTTAGCCAGGACAAGGGGAGAGACCCAGTACTTC. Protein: CASSLARTRGETQYF.

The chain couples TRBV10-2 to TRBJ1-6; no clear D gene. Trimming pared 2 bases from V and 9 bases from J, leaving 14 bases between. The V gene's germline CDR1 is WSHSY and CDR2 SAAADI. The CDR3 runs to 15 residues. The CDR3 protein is CASSEGWGSGSPLHF. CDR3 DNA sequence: TGCGCCAGCAGTGAGGGTTGGGGAAGTGGTTCACCCCTCCACTTT.

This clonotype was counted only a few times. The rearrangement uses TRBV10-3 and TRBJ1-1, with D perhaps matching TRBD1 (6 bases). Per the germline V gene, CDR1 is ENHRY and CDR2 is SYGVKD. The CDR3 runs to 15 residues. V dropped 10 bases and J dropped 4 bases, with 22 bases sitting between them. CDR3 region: CATASEAGAGTEAFF. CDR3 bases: TGTGCCACCGCTTCGGAGGCAGGGGCTGGCACTGAAGCTTTCTTT.

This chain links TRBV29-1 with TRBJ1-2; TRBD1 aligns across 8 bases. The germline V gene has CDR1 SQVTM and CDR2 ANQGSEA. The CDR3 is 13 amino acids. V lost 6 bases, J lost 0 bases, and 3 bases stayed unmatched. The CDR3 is CSVPGQANYGYTF. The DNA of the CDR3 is TGCAGCGTCCCGGGACAGGCTAACTATGGCTACACCTTC. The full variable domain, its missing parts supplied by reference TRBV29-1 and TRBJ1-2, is SAVISQKPSRDICQRGTSLTIQCQVDSQVTMMFWYRQQPGQSLTLIATANQGSEATYESGFVIDKFPISRPNLTFSTLTVSNMSPEDSSIYLCSVPGQANYGYTFGSGTRLTVV.

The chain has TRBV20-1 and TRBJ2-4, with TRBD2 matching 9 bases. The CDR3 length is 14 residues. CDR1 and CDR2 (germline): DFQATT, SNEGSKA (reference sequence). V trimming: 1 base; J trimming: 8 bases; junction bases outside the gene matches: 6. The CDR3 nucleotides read TGCAGTGCTAGAGTGGTAGCGGGAGTGGACATTCAGTACTTC. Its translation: CSARVVAGVDIQYF.

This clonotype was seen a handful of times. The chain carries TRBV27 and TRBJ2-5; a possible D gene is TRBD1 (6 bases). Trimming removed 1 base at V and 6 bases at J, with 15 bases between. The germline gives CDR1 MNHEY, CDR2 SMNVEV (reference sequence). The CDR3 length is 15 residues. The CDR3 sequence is CASSLWGPSWKTQYF. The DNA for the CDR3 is TGTGCCAGCAGTTTATGGGGGCCCTCGTGGAAGACCCAGTACTTC.

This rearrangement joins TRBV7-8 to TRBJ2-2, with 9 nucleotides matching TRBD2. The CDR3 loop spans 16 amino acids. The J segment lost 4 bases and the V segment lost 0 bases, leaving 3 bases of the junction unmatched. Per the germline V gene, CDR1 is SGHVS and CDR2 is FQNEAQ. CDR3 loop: CASSLAPSGVTGELFF. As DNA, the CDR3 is TGTGCCAGCAGCTTAGCCCCTAGCGGGGTCACCGGGGAGCTGTTTTTT.

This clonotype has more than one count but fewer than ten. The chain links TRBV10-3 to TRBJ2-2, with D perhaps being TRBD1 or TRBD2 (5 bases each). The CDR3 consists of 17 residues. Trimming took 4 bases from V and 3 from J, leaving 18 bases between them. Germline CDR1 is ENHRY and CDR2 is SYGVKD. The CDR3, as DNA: TGTGCCATCAGTGTCGGGGCTGGGCAGTCCTACACCGGGGAGCTGTTTTTT. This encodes CAISVGAGQSYTGELFF.

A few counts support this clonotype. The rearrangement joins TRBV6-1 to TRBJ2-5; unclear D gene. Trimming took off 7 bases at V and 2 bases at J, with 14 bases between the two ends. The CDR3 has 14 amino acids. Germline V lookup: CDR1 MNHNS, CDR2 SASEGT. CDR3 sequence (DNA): TGTGCCAGCACCTCAGACTCGGTACAAGAGACCCAGTACTTC. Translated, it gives CASTSDSVQETQYF.

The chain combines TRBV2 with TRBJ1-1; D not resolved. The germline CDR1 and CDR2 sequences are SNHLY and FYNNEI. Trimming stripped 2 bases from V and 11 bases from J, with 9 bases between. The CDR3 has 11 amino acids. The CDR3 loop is CASSELLNAFF. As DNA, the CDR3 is TGTGCCAGCAGTGAACTCTTGAACGCTTTCTTT.

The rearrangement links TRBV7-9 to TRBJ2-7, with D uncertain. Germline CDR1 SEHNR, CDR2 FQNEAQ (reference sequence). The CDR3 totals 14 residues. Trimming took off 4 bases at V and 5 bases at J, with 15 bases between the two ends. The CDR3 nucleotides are TGTGCCAGCAGCTCCCCCTGGAAGGATAACGAGCAGTACTTC. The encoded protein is CASSSPWKDNEQYF.

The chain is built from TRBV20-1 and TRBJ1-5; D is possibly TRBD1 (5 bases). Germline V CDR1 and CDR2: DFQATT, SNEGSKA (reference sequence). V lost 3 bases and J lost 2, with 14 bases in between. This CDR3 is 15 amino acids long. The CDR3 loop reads CSASLAGWGNQPQHF. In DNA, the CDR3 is TGCAGTGCTAGTTTGGCAGGGTGGGGCAATCAGCCCCAGCATTTT.

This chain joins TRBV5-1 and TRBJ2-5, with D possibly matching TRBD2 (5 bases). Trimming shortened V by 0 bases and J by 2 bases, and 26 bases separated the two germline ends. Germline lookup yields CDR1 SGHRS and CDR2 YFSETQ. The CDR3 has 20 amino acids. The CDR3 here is CASSLARTGSSSILQETQYF. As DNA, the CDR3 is TGCGCCAGCAGCTTGGCGAGGACGGGGAGTTCTTCAATTCTGCAAGAGACCCAGTACTTC.

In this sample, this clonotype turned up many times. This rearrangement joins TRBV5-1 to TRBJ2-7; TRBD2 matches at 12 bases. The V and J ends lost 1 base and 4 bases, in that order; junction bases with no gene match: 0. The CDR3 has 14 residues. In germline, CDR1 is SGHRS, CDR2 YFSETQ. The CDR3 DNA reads TGCGCCAGCAGCTTGACTAGCGGGGGGTACGAGCAGTACTTC. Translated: CASSLTSGGYEQYF.

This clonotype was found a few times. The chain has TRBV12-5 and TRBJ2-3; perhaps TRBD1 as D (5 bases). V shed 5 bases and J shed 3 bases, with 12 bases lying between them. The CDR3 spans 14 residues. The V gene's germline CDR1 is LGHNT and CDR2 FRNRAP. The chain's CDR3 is CASGQGRLTDTQYF. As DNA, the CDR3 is TGTGCTAGTGGTCAGGGAAGATTGACAGATACGCAGTATTTT.

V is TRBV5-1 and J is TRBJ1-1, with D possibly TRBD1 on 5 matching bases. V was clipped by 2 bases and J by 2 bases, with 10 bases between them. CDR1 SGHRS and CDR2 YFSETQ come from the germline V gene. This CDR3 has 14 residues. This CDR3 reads CASSFDSLNTEAFF. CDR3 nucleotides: TGCGCCAGCAGCTTTGACAGCCTAAACACTGAAGCTTTCTTT.

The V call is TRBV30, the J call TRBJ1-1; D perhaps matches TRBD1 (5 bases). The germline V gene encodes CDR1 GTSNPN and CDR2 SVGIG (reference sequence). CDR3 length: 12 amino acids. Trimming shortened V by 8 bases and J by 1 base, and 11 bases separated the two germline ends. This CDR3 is CAIGRANTEAFF. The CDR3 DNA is TGTGCCATCGGCAGGGCGAACACTGAAGCTTTCTTT. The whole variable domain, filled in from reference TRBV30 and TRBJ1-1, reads SQTIHQWPATLVQPVGSPLSLECTVEGTSNPNLYWYRQAAGRGLQLLFYSVGIGQISSEVPQNLSASRPQDRQFILSSKKLLLSDSGFYLCAIGRANTEAFFGQGTRLTVV.